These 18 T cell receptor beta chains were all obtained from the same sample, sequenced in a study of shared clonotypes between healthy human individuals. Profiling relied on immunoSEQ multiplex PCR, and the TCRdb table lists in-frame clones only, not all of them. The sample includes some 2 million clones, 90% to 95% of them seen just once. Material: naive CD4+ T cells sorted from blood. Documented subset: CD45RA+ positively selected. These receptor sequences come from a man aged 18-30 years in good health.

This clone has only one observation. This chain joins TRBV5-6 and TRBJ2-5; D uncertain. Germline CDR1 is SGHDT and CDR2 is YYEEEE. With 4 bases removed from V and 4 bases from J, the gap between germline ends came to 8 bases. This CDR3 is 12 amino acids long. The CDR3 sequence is CASSGVLETQYF. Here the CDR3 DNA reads TGTGCCAGCAGCGGGGTATTAGAGACCCAGTACTTC.

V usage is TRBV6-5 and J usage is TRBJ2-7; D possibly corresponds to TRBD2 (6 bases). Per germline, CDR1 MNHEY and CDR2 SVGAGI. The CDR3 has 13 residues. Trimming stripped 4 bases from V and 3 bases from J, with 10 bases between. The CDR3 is CASSWRDYYEQYF. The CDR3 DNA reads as TGTGCCAGCAGTTGGCGGGATTACTACGAGCAGTACTTC.

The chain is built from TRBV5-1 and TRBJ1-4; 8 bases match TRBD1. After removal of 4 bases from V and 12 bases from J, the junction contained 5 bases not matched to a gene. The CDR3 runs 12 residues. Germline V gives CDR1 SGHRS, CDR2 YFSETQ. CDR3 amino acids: CASSQTQGELFF. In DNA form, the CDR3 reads TGCGCCAGCAGCCAGACACAGGGGGAACTGTTTTTT.

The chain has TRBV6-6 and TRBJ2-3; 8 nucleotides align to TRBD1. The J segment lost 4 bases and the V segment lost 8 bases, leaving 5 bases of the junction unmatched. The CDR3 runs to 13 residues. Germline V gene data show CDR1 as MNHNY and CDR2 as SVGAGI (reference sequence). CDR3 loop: CASLPGGADTQYF. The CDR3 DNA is TGTGCCAGCCTCCCAGGGGGCGCAGATACGCAGTATTTT.

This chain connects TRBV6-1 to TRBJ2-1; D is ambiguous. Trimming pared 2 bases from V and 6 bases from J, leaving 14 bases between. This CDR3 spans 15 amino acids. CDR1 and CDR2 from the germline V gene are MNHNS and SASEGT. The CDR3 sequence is CASSEWTPGSNEQFF. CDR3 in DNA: TGTGCCAGCAGTGAATGGACGCCGGGTTCCAATGAGCAGTTCTTC.

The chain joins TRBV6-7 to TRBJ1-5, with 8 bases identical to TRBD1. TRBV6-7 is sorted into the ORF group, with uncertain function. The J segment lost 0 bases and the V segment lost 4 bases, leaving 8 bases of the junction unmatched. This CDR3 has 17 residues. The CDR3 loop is CASSCHDRGDSNQPQHF. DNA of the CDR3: TGTGCCAGCAGTTGTCACGACAGGGGTGATAGCAATCAGCCCCAGCATTTT.

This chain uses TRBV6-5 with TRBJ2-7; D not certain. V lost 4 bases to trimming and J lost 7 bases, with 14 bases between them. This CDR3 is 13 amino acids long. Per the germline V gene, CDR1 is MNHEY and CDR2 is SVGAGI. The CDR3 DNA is TGTGCCAGCAGTTCCCCTCCGTTCGGGGAGCAGTACTTC. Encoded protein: CASSSPPFGEQYF.

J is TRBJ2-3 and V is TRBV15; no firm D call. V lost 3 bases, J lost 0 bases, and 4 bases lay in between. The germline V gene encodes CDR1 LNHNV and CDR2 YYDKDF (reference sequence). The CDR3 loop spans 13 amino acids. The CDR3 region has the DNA TGTGCCACCAGCAGTCGTAGCACAGATACGCAGTATTTT. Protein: CATSSRSTDTQYF.

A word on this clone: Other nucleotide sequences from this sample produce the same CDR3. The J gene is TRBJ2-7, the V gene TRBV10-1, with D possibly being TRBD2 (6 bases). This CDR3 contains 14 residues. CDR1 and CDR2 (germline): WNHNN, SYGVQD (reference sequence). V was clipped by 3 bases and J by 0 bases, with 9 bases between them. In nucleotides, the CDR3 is TGCGCCAGCAGTGAAGCGGGCAGCTCCTACGAGCAGTACTTC. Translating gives CASSEAGSSYEQYF.

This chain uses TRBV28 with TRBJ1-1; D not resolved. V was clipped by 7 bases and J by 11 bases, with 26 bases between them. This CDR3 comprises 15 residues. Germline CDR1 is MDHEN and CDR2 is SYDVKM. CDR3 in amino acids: CASTSQGIPLQRAFF. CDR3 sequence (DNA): TGTGCCAGCACTTCTCAAGGGATACCACTGCAGAGGGCTTTCTTT. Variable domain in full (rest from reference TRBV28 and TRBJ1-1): DVKVTQSSRYLVKRTGEKVFLECVQDMDHENMFWYRQDPGLGLRLIYFSYDVKMKEKGDIPEGYSVSREKKERFSLILESASTNQTSMYLCASTSQGIPLQRAFFGQGTRLTVV.

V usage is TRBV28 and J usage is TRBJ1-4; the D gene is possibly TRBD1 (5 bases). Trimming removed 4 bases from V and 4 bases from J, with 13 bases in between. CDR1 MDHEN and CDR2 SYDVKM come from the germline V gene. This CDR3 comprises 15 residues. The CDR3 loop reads CASSSSGPFNEKLFF. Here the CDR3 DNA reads TGTGCCAGCAGTTCCTCGGGACCGTTTAATGAAAAACTGTTTTTT.

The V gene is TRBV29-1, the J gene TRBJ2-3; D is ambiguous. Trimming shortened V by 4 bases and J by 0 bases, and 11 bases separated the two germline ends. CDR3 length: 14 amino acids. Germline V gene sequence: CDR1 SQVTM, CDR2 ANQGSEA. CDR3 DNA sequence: TGCAGCGTTGGTGAGCGAGCTAGCACAGATACGCAGTATTTT. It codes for CSVGERASTDTQYF.

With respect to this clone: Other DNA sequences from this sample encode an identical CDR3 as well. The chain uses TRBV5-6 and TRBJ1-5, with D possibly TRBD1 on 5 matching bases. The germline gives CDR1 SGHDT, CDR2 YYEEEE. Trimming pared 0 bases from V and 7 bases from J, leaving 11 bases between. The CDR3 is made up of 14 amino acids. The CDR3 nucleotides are TGTGCCAGCAGCTTGGAAGGGGCGCGGCAGCCCCAGCATTTT. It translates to CASSLEGARQPQHF.

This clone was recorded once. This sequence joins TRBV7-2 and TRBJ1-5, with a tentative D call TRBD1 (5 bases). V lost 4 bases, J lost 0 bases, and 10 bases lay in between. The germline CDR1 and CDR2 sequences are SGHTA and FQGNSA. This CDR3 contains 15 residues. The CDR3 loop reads CASSSRQSSNQPQHF. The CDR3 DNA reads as TGTGCCAGCAGCTCCCGACAGTCTAGCAATCAGCCCCAGCATTTT.

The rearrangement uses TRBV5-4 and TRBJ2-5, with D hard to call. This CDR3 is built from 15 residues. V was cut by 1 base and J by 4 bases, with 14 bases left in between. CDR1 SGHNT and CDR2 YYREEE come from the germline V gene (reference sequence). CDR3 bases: TGTGCCAGCAGCTTGTCCCATATGAGCCCAGAGACCCAGTACTTC. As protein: CASSLSHMSPETQYF.

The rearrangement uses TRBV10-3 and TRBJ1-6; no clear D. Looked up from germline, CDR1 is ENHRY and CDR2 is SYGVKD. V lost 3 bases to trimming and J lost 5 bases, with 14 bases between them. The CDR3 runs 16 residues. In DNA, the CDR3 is TGTGCCATCAGTGACCACTCCACAGTCAATAATTCACCCCTCCACTTT. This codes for CAISDHSTVNNSPLHF.

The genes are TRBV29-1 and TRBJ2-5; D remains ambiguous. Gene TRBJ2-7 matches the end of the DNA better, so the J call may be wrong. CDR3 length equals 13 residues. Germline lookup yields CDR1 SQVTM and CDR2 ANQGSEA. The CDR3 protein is CSVERDGTGEQYF. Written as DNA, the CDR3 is TGCAGCGTTGAACGAGACGGCACCGGCGAGCAGTACTTC.

CDR3 amino acids: CASSLDRDKATYEQYF. The DNA of the CDR3 is TGTGCCAGCAGCTTAGACCGGGACAAGGCCACCTACGAGCAGTACTTC. The rearrangement joins TRBV11-2 to TRBJ2-7; maybe TRBD1 (6 bases). This CDR3 has 16 residues. V was pared by 0 bases and J by 2 bases, with 14 bases between. Germline V gene sequence: CDR1 SGHAT, CDR2 FQNNGV.